This T cell receptor (beta chain) was documented in a study of blood T cell repertoires in COVID-19. On the study more broadly: Some COVID-19 samples were acute and others convalescent; all came from the United States, Italy and Spain. Sample material is recorded as cDNA or gDNA derived from T cells, B-cell-depleted T cells, or PBMCs.

In the original analysis: Cell counts per sample came from amplifying reference gene primers. Libraries were prepared by immunoSEQ multiplex PCR; TCRdb keeps only in-frame clonotypes and omits some of them. Clone size and V and J calls were adopted from that table, with D and trimming inferred from the DNA. The data show roughly 13,000 clones, 85% to 90% seen once. The germline V gene has CDR1 KGHSY and CDR2 FQNENV. V lost 7 bases to trimming and J lost 3 bases, with 16 bases between them. The CDR3 spans 15 residues. The source of this sequence is a human donor in a cohort sampled during active COVID-19. Sequenced: peripheral blood. The J gene is TRBJ1-5, the V gene TRBV16; tentatively, D is TRBD1 (6 bases). DNA of the CDR3: TGTGCCAGCAAAAAACCGGGACAAAACAATCAGCCCCAGCATTTT. It codes for CASKKPGQNNQPQHF.